These 27 T cell receptor beta chains were all obtained from the same sample, sequenced in a study of blood T cell repertoires in COVID-19. Sequenced by immunoSEQ multiplex PCR; TCRdb stores in-frame clones only, minus some. The data contain about 200,000 clones, 88% of them seen just once; the ten biggest clones take up about 1.6%. The source material was peripheral blood. The receptors come from a man between 18 and 35 years old with active or convalescent COVID-19.

The J gene is TRBJ1-3, the V gene TRBV3-1 (or the pseudogene TRBV3-2); D not resolved. The CDR3 has 17 residues. Germline loops: CDR1 LGHDT, CDR2 YNNKEL (reference sequence). The V gene lost 0 bases and the J gene lost 0 bases, with 12 bases spanning the gap. CDR3 region: CASSQDSWQSSGNTIYF. The CDR3 DNA reads as TGTGCCAGCAGCCAAGACTCGTGGCAATCCTCTGGAAACACCATATATTTT.

The chain couples TRBV10-1 to TRBJ2-7; 7 bases map to TRBD2. The CDR3 is 14 amino acids. J gave up 2 bases and V 5 bases, and 6 bases lay outside the gene matches. CDR1 and CDR2 from the germline V gene are WNHNN and SYGVQD (reference sequence). The CDR3 spells CASSSSGDAYEQYF. DNA of the CDR3: TGCGCCAGCAGTTCCAGCGGGGATGCCTACGAGCAGTACTTC.

This chain links TRBV19 with TRBJ1-1; D remains ambiguous. CDR1 is LNHDA and CDR2 is SQIVND in the germline V gene (reference sequence). The CDR3 length is 13 residues. Between the trimmed V and J ends, which lost 2 bases and 3 bases, there was a span of 7 bases. CDR3 sequence (DNA): TGTGCCAGTAGTATAAGCCCTGACACTGAAGCTTTCTTT. It yields the protein CASSISPDTEAFF.

The V call is TRBV29-1, the J call TRBJ2-7; a weak D match, TRBD1 (5 bases). Trimming cost V 0 bases and J 6 bases, with 15 bases left between them. There are 14 residues in the CDR3. CDR1 SQVTM and CDR2 ANQGSEA come from the germline V gene. The CDR3 DNA reads as TGCAGCGTTGAAGATCCTACAGGCCTAGGCGAGCAGTACTTC. Its translation is CSVEDPTGLGEQYF.

The V call is TRBV5-4, the J call TRBJ1-5, with D hard to call. This CDR3 is built from 13 residues. Trimming stripped 4 bases from V and 7 bases from J, with 12 bases between. Per germline, CDR1 SGHNT and CDR2 YYREEE (reference sequence). In DNA form, the CDR3 reads TGTGCCAGCAGCGCGGAGGGTAGCCAGCCCCAGCATTTT. This gives the protein CASSAEGSQPQHF.

The V and J genes are TRBV6-6 and TRBJ2-1, with 10 positions matching TRBD2. In germline, CDR1 is MNHNY, CDR2 SVGAGI (reference sequence). This CDR3 region has 15 residues. The V gene end was trimmed by 8 bases and the J gene end by 4 bases; junction bases not matched to a gene: 8. The CDR3 spells CASGGAGGKYNEQFF. CDR3 in DNA: TGTGCCAGCGGAGGAGCGGGGGGGAAGTACAATGAGCAGTTCTTC.

The chain couples TRBV19 to TRBJ1-1; no firm D call. This CDR3 is built from 12 residues. V lost 7 bases and J 0 bases, leaving 6 bases between the germline ends. CDR1 LNHDA and CDR2 SQIVND come from the germline V gene (reference sequence). DNA for the CDR3: TGTGCCAGTAACGGGATGAACACTGAAGCTTTCTTT. This sequence encodes CASNGMNTEAFF.

CDR3 bases: TGTGCCAGCTCACCCGGGACTTTTAATCAGCCCCAGCATTTT. This translates into CASSPGTFNQPQHF. The chain uses TRBV18 and TRBJ1-5; TRBD1 is a possible D gene (5 bases). V was shortened by 3 bases and J by 4 bases, with 10 bases between the two germline ends. The CDR3 has 14 amino acids. Germline assignment: CDR1 KGHSH and CDR2 LQKENI.

This chain connects TRBV18 to TRBJ2-5, with 9 positions matching TRBD1. The CDR3 is 13 residues long. Germline trimming cut 3 bases from V and 5 bases from J; bases unmatched to any gene: 1. The germline gives CDR1 KGHSH, CDR2 LQKENI. The CDR3 region is CASSPGTGETQYF. The CDR3, as DNA: TGTGCCAGCTCACCTGGGACAGGGGAGACCCAGTACTTC.

This chain links TRBV18 with TRBJ1-1; 8 nucleotides agree with TRBD1. V lost 1 base and J lost 1; bases outside the gene matches: 5. This CDR3 is 16 amino acids long. Germline assignment: CDR1 KGHSH and CDR2 LQKENI. The CDR3 reads CASSPLQGAGNTEAFF. The DNA of the CDR3 is TGTGCCAGCTCACCACTTCAGGGGGCCGGGAACACTGAAGCTTTCTTT.

The rearrangement links TRBV7-6 to TRBJ2-3; 7 bases agree with TRBD1. Unmatched junction bases numbered 10, after V lost 2 bases and J lost 2 bases. In germline, CDR1 is SGHVS, CDR2 FNYEAQ. The CDR3 length is 17 residues. The CDR3 nucleotides read TGTGCCAGCAGCTTATCGACAGGGTCCCTTTACACAGATACGCAGTATTTT. This translates into CASSLSTGSLYTDTQYF. The complete variable domain, with remaining parts taken from reference TRBV7-6 and TRBJ2-3, reads GAGVSQSPRYKVTKRGQDVALRCDPISGHVSLYWYRQALGQGPEFLTYFNYEAQQDKSGLPNDRFSAERPEGSISTLTIQRTEQRDSAMYRCASSLSTGSLYTDTQYFGPGTRLTVL.

This chain connects TRBV7-9 to TRBJ1-2; TRBD1 might be the D (5 bases). The CDR3 has 13 amino acids. CDR1 SEHNR and CDR2 FQNEAQ come from the germline V gene (reference sequence). The ends were cut back, 5 bases at V and 6 bases at J, with 13 bases in the middle. The CDR3 sequence is CASSPTVGNGYTF. The CDR3 DNA is TGTGCCAGCAGCCCGACAGTGGGGAATGGCTACACCTTC. Variable domain in full (rest from reference TRBV7-9 and TRBJ1-2): DTGVSQNPRHKITKRGQNVTFRCDPISEHNRLYWYRQTLGQGPEFLTYFQNEAQLEKSRLLSDRFSAERPKGSFSTLEIQRTEQGDSAMYLCASSPTVGNGYTFGSGTRLTVV.

The rearrangement uses TRBV7-6 and TRBJ2-2, with D perhaps matching TRBD1 (6 bases). The CDR3 consists of 15 residues. Germline loops: CDR1 SGHVS, CDR2 FNYEAQ. Trimming shortened V by 5 bases and J by 1 base, and 11 bases separated the two germline ends. In nucleotides, the CDR3 is TGTGCCAGCAGCCCTCGGACAGTGAACACCGGGGAGCTGTTTTTT. Its protein product is CASSPRTVNTGELFF.

The chain carries TRBV19 and TRBJ2-1; the match to TRBD2 covers 12 bases. With 6 bases clipped from V and 0 bases from J, the junction kept 15 bases outside the gene matches. Germline V CDR1 and CDR2: LNHDA, SQIVND (reference sequence). The CDR3 sequence is 20 residues long. CDR3 residues: CASRTAGLAGGFSSYNEQFF. Here the CDR3 DNA reads TGTGCCAGTAGGACGGCGGGACTAGCGGGCGGTTTTAGCTCCTACAATGAGCAGTTCTTC.

This rearrangement joins TRBV2 to TRBJ2-1, with 7 bases lining up with TRBD2. CDR1 and CDR2 (germline): SNHLY, FYNNEI. After removal of 0 bases from V and 4 bases from J, the junction contained 9 bases not matched to a gene. This CDR3 has 17 residues. CDR3 sequence reads: CASSEAASGGLYNEQFF. The CDR3 coding sequence is TGTGCCAGCAGTGAAGCCGCTAGCGGAGGGTTGTACAATGAGCAGTTCTTC.

The chain recombines TRBV30 with TRBJ1-2, with a possible D match to TRBD1 (5 bases). The V end lost 0 bases, the J end lost 7 bases, and 6 bases lay between the germline ends. The CDR3 totals 11 residues. The germline CDR1 and CDR2 sequences are GTSNPN and SVGIG (reference sequence). The CDR3 sequence is CAWSVGGGYTF. The CDR3 nucleotides read TGTGCCTGGAGTGTCGGGGGTGGCTACACCTTC.

This clone has a handful of counts. The chain uses TRBV9 and TRBJ2-3; TRBD2 matches 8 bases. CDR3 length: 15 residues. Germline loops: CDR1 SGDLS, CDR2 YYNGEE. V was clipped by 0 bases and J by 5 bases; unmatched bases: 5. The CDR3 DNA reads as TGTGCCAGCAGCGTAGTGGGAGCGGGAGAAGATACGCAGTATTTT. Protein product: CASSVVGAGEDTQYF.

The chain combines TRBV11-3 with TRBJ1-1; possibly TRBD1 for D (6 bases). The CDR3 runs to 13 residues. V shed 2 bases and J shed 6 bases, with 10 bases lying between them. The V gene's germline CDR1 is SGHNT and CDR2 YENEEA. The CDR3 reads CASSLSTGAEAFF. In nucleotides, the CDR3 is TGTGCCAGCAGCTTATCGACAGGCGCTGAAGCTTTCTTT.

The CDR3 DNA reads TGCGCCAGCAGGGACGGACAGGTGAACACCGGGGAGCTGTTTTTT. Protein product: CASRDGQVNTGELFF. The rearrangement links TRBV5-1 to TRBJ2-2, with 7 nucleotides matching TRBD1. The J segment lost 1 base and the V segment lost 5 bases, leaving 5 bases of the junction unmatched. This CDR3 region has 15 residues. Germline lookup yields CDR1 SGHRS and CDR2 YFSETQ.

In regard to this clone: Sequence at one end of the junction differs from germline and may be a read error. The chain employs TRBV3-1 (or the pseudogene TRBV3-2) and TRBJ2-5, with a weak D call TRBD2 (6 bases). Germline V gene sequence: CDR1 LGHDT, CDR2 YNNKEL (reference sequence). The CDR3 is 12 residues long. CDR3 loop: CASSEDGRTQYF. The CDR3 DNA follows: TGTGCCAGCAGCGAAGACGGGAGAACCCAGTACTTC.

The chain is built from TRBV18 and TRBJ1-2; D is ambiguous. The CDR3 is made up of 14 amino acids. Per germline, CDR1 KGHSH and CDR2 LQKENI. V was cut by 4 bases and J by 2 bases, with 11 bases left in between. The chain's CDR3 is CASSLYPENYGYTF. CDR3 DNA sequence: TGTGCCAGCTCACTTTACCCAGAAAACTATGGCTACACCTTC.

The V call is TRBV15, the J call TRBJ1-1, with 8 positions matching TRBD1. Trimming at V came to 7 bases and at J to 0 bases, leaving 4 bases not matched to a gene. Germline lookup yields CDR1 LNHNV and CDR2 YYDKDF (reference sequence). This CDR3 contains 14 residues. The DNA for the CDR3 is TGTGCCACCAACCAGGACAGGGTGAACACTGAAGCTTTCTTT. Translation: CATNQDRVNTEAFF.

In the case of this clone: No conserved phenylalanine or tryptophan ends this CDR3, so it is likely a read error. The V gene is TRBV11-2, the J gene TRBJ2-7; D may be TRBD1 (6 bases). The CDR3 spans 13 residues. Trimming shortened V by 3 bases and J by 2 bases, and 8 bases separated the two germline ends. Germline values: CDR1 SGHAT, CDR2 FQNNGV. The CDR3 DNA reads TGTGCCAGCAGCTTCCACAGGGCCTACGAGCAGTACCTC. It encodes CASSFHRAYEQYL.

This clone occurred a few times. Other DNA variants within this sample encode the same CDR3. The rearrangement links TRBV7-3 to TRBJ2-1, with TRBD2 identical over 9 bases. The germline CDR1 and CDR2 sequences are SGHTA and FQGTGA. After removal of 5 bases from V and 1 base from J, the junction contained 3 bases not matched to a gene. The CDR3 spans 15 residues. The CDR3 bases are TGTGCCAGCAGCCTAAGCGGGGGGTCCTACAATGAGCAGTTCTTC. Its protein is CASSLSGGSYNEQFF.

This chain joins TRBV19 and TRBJ1-5, with TRBD1 matching 8 bases. The germline gives CDR1 LNHDA, CDR2 SQIVND (reference sequence). The V gene end was trimmed by 5 bases and the J gene end by 6 bases; junction bases not matched to a gene: 9. The CDR3 is 15 amino acids. The DNA of the CDR3 is TGTGCCAGTAGTCCGGGGACAGGCTATCTTCAGCCCCAGCATTTT. Its translation is CASSPGTGYLQPQHF.

The chain employs TRBV6-2 or TRBV6-3 and TRBJ2-5; 8 bases are a match to TRBD2. V lost 3 bases and J lost 5; bases outside the gene matches: 5. CDR1 and CDR2 (germline): MNHEY, SVGEGT. There are 14 residues in the CDR3. For the CDR3, the DNA is TGTGCCAGCAGTTATAGCGGGGTCCCGGAGACCCAGTACTTC. Translated, it gives CASSYSGVPETQYF.

This clone was recorded once. The chain is built from TRBV30 and TRBJ2-7; TRBD2 aligns across 8 bases. The CDR3 loop spans 13 amino acids. Looked up from germline, CDR1 is GTSNPN and CDR2 is SVGIG (reference sequence). V lost 4 bases and J lost 4; bases outside the gene matches: 6. This chain's CDR3 is CAWTSGYLYEQYF. In DNA form, the CDR3 reads TGTGCCTGGACTAGCGGGTATTTGTACGAGCAGTACTTC. The full variable domain, rest sourced from reference TRBV30 and TRBJ2-7, is SQTIHQWPATLVQPVGSPLSLECTVEGTSNPNLYWYRQAAGRGLQLLFYSVGIGQISSEVPQNLSASRPQDRQFILSSKKLLLSDSGFYLCAWTSGYLYEQYFGPGTRLTVT.